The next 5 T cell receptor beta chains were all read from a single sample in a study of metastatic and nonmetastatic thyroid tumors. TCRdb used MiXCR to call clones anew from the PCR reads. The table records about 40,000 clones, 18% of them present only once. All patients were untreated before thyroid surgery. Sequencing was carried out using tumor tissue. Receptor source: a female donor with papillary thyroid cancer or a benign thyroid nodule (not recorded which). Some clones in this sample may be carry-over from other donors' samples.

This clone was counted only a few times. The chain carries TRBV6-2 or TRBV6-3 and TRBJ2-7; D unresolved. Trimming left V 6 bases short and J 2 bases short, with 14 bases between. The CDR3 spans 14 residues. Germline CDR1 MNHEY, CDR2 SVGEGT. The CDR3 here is CASSRPIRTYEQYF. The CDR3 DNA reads TGTGCCAGCAGCCGCCCCATCCGTACCTACGAGCAGTACTTC.

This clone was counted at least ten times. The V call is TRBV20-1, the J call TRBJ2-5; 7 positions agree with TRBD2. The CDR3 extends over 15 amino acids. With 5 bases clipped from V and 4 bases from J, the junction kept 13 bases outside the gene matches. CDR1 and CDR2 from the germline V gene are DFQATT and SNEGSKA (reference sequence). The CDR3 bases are TGCAGTGCTCCCTCCCGGTTACTAGCGACAGAGACCCAGTACTTC. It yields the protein CSAPSRLLATETQYF.

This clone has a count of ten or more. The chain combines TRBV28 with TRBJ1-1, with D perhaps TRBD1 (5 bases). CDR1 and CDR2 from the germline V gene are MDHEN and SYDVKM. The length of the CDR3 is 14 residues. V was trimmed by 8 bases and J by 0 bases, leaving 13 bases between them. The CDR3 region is CASGTGGVNTEAFF. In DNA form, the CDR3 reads TGTGCCAGCGGTACGGGAGGGGTGAACACTGAAGCTTTCTTT.

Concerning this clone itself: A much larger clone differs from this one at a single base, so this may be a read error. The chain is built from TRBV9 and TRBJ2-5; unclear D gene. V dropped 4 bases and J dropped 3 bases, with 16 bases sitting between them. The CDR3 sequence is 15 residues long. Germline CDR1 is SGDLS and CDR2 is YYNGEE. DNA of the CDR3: TGTGCCAGCAGCTTACGGAAGGAACGAGAAGAGACCCAGTACTTC. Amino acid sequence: CASSLRKEREETQYF.

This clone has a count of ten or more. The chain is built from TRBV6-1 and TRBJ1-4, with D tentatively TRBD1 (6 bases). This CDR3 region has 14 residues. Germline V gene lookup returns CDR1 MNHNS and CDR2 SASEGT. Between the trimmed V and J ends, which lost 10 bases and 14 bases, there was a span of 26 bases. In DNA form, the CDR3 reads TGTGCCACAGCAGTCGGGGGACACTCCAAGCATCTGTTTTTT. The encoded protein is CATAVGGHSKHLFF.